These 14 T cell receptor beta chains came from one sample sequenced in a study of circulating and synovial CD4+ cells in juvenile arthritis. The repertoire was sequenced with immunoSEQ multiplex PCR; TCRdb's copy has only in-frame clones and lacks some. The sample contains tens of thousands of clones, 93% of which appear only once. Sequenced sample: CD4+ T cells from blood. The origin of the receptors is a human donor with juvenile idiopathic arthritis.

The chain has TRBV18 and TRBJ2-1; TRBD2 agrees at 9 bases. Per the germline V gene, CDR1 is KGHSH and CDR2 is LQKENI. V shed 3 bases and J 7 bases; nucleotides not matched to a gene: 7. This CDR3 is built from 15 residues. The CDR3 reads CASSPFGLANNEQFF. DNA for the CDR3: TGTGCCAGCTCACCTTTCGGACTAGCGAATAATGAGCAGTTCTTC.

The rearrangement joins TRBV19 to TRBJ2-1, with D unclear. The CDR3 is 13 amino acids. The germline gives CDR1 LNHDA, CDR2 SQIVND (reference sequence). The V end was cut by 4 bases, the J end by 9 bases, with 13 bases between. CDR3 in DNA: TGTGCCAGTAGTAATGGTGTCATCGGTGAGCAGTTCTTC. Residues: CASSNGVIGEQFF.

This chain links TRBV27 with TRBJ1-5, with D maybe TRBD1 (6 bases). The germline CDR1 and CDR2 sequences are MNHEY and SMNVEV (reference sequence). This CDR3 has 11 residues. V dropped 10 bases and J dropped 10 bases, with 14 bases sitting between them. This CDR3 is CAISTRGPQHF. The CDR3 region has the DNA TGTGCCATTTCCACCAGGGGTCCCCAGCATTTT.

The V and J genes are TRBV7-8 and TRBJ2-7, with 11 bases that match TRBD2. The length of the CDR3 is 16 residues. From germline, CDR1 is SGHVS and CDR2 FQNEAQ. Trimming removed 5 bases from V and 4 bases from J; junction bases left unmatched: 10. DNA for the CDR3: TGTGCCAGCAGCGCCCCCCCGGGACTAGCGGCGTACGAGCAGTACTTC. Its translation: CASSAPPGLAAYEQYF.

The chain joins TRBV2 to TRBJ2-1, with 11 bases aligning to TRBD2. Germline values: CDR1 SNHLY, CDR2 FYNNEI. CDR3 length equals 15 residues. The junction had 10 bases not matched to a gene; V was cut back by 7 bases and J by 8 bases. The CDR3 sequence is CASKNRLAGSHEQFF. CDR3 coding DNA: TGTGCCAGCAAGAACCGACTAGCGGGAAGCCATGAGCAGTTCTTC.

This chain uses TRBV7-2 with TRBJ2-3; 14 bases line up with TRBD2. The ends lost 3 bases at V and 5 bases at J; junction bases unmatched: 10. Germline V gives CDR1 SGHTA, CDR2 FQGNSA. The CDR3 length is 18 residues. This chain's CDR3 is CASSFAPGLAGVKDTQYF. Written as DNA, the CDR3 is TGTGCCAGCAGCTTTGCTCCGGGACTAGCGGGAGTGAAAGATACGCAGTATTTT.

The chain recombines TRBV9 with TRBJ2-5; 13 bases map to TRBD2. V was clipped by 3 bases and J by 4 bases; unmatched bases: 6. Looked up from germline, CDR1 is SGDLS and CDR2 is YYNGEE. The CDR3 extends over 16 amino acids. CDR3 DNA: TGTGCCAGCAGCGCGGGGACTAGCGGGAACACAGAGACCCAGTACTTC. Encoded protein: CASSAGTSGNTETQYF. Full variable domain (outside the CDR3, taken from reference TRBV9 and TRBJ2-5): DSGVTQTPKHLITATGQRVTLRCSPRSGDLSVYWYQQSLDQGLQFLIQYYNGEERAKGNILERFSAQQFPDLHSELNLSSLELGDSALYFCASSAGTSGNTETQYFGPGTRLLVL.

The CDR3 region is CASRLPGTGNNEQFF. CDR3 bases: TGTGCCAGTAGGCTACCCGGGACAGGGAACAATGAGCAGTTCTTC. The rearrangement links TRBV19 to TRBJ2-1, with 9 bases that match TRBD1. Trimming cost V 6 bases and J 5 bases; bases outside gene matches: 8. The germline V gene encodes CDR1 LNHDA and CDR2 SQIVND (reference sequence). The CDR3 has 15 amino acids.

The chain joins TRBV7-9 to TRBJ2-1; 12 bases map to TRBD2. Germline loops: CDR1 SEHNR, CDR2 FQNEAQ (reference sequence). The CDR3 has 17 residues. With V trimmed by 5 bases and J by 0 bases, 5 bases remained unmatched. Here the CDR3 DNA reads TGTGCCAGCAGCCCACCGACTAGCGGGAGCTCCTACAATGAGCAGTTCTTC. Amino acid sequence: CASSPPTSGSSYNEQFF.

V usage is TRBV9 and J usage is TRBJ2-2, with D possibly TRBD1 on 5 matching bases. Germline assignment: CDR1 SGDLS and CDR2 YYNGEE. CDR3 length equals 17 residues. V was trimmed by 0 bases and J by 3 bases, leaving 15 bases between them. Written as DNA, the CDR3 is TGTGCCAGCAGCGTAGGTGGTGGGGCGTTGCACACCGGGGAGCTGTTTTTT. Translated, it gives CASSVGGGALHTGELFF.

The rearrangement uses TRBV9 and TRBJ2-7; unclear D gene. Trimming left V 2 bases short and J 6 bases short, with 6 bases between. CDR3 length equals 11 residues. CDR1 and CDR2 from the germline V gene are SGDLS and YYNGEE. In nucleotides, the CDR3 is TGTGCCAGCAGCGTCTCCGGCGAGCAGTACTTC. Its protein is CASSVSGEQYF. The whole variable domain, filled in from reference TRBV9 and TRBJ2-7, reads DSGVTQTPKHLITATGQRVTLRCSPRSGDLSVYWYQQSLDQGLQFLIQYYNGEERAKGNILERFSAQQFPDLHSELNLSSLELGDSALYFCASSVSGEQYFGPGTRLTVT.

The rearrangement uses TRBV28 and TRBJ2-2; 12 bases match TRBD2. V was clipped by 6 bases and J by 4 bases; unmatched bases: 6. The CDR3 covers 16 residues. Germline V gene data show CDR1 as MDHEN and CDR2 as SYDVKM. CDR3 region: CASSQLAGGFTGELFF. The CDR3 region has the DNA TGTGCCAGCAGCCAACTAGCGGGAGGATTCACCGGGGAGCTGTTTTTT.

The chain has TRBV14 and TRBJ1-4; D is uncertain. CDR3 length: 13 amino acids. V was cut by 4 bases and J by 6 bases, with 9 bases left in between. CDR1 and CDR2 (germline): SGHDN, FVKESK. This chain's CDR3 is CASSPFGDEKLFF. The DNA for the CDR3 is TGTGCCAGCAGCCCCTTCGGTGATGAAAAACTGTTTTTT.

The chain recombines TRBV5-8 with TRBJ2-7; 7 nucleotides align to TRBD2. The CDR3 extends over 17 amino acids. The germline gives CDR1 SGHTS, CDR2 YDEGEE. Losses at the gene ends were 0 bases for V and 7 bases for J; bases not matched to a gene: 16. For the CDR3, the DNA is TGTGCCAGCAGCTTGGCCGTGTCGGCTAGCGGTTTGGATGAGCAGTACTTC. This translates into CASSLAVSASGLDEQYF.